This T cell receptor beta chain was sequenced during a study of cytomegalovirus exposure and HLA in healthy donors. About the research overall: Tens of millions of unique TCR sequences came from HLA-typed donors in an early release.

The germline V gene has CDR1 SNHLY and CDR2 FYNNEI. The V end was cut by 6 bases, the J end by 0 bases, with 13 bases between. The CDR3 runs to 15 residues. The study, taken as a whole, reports: It was reported that the classifier diagnosed cytomegalovirus status with high specificity and sensitivity in both the original and validation cohorts. As a later analysis revealed, most CMV-associated TCR beta chains appeared HLA-restricted. HLA alleles were associated with 18,000 or so TCR beta sequences in a later analysis at 0.05 false discovery rate.

The study ran its PCR with 60 Vbeta and 13 Jbeta primers. The assay was immunoSEQ multiplex PCR, and TCRdb's table has in-frame clones only and misses some. Found here are about 130,000 clones, roughly 76% of them singletons; the top ten hold 13%. The sample holds one count of this clone. The antigen is unknown. This chain links TRBV2 with TRBJ2-3, with D possibly being TRBD1 (6 bases). The sample was PBMCs. This receptor was taken from a woman aged 55 to 70 in good health and CMV-seropositive. The CDR3 bases are TGTGCCAGCAGGGCCGGGACAACTAGCACAGATACGCAGTATTTT. It translates to CASRAGTTSTDTQYF.